This is a list of T cell receptor beta chains from one sample in a study of T cell responses to AZD1222 COVID-19 vaccine. Sequencing used immunoSEQ multiplex PCR; TCRdb keeps in-frame clones, though not all of them. The table has approximately 100,000 clones, roughly nine tenths seen once. The source material was peripheral blood, sampled on day 0 of AZD1222 vaccination. The receptors here all came from an adult in good health. Each CDR3 is given without its conserved first and last residue. A D gene is named only where the DNA matches it firmly.

V: TRBV24-1; D: NA; CDR3: ATSDASLNEKLF
V: TRBV5-1; D: NA; CDR3: ASSWDPNTEAF
V: TRBV6-5; D: NA; CDR3: ASRVLGGTHNEQF
V: TRBV6-2/TRBV6-3; D: NA; CDR3: ASSYPGQKQPQH
V: TRBV7-3; D: NA; CDR3: ASSLVLTGELF
V: TRBV7-9; D: TRBD1; CDR3: ASRSGQGFSGELF
V: TRBV5-4; D: TRBD1; CDR3: ASSLGQGAAGGHEQY
V: TRBV7-9; D: NA; CDR3: ASSLVRVNTEAF
V: TRBV10-3; D: NA; CDR3: AISTGNANTGELF
V: TRBV3-1/TRBV3-2; D: TRBD1; CDR3: ASSQGTGAGELF
V: TRBV19; D: TRBD1; CDR3: ASSWDRGMSYGYT
V: TRBV20-1; D: NA; CDR3: SASGRENYGYT
V: TRBV18; D: NA; CDR3: ASSPLEANGGAF
V: TRBV5-1; D: NA; CDR3: ASSLEVESYGYT
V: TRBV11-2; D: NA; CDR3: ASSVWLHSGANVLT
V: TRBV30; D: NA; CDR3: AWSPPQERAIVGELF
V: TRBV5-4; D: NA; CDR3: ASSLGIGGETQY
V: TRBV11-3; D: TRBD2; CDR3: ASSPAGTSGADTQY
V: TRBV19; D: TRBD1; CDR3: ASSRDRGYEQY
V: TRBV19; D: NA; CDR3: ASSLHKNEQF
V: TRBV9; D: NA; CDR3: ASSNGRAATNEKLF
V: TRBV27; D: NA; CDR3: ASSLGHAAGGAF
V: TRBV24-1; D: NA; CDR3: ATSDPFGRVQY
V: TRBV11-3; D: NA; CDR3: ASSPGGTAISYEQY
V: TRBV3-1/TRBV3-2; D: NA; CDR3: ASSQGRTRAEAF
V: TRBV19; D: TRBD1; CDR3: ASRTGGSGNTIY
V: TRBV28; D: NA; CDR3: ASSLSMGDRQPQH
V: TRBV5-1; D: NA; CDR3: ASSRGVGLPDQY
V: TRBV18; D: NA; CDR3: ASSPDSNYGYT
V: TRBV5-1; D: NA; CDR3: ASSWLRHFSGELF
V: TRBV4-1; D: NA; CDR3: ASSQVPSYSTDTQY